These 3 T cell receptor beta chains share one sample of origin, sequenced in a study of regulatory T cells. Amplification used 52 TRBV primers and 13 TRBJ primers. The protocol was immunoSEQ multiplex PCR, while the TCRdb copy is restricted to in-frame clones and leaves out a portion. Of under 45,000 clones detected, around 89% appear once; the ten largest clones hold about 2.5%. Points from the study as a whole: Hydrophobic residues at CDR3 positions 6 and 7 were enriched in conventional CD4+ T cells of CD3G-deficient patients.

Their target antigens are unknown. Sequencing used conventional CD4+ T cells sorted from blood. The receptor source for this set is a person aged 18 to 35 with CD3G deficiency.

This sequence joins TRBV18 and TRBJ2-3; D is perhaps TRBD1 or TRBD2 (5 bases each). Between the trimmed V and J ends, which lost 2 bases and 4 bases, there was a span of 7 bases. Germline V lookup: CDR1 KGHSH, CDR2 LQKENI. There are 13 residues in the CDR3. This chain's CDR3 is CASSPGTPDTQYF. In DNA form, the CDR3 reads TGTGCCAGCTCACCAGGGACCCCAGATACGCAGTATTTT.

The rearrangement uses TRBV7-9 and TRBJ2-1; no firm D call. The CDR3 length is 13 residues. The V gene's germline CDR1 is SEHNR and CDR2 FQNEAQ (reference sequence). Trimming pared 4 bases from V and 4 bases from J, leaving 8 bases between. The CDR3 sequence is CASSWAGYNEQFF. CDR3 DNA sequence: TGTGCCAGCAGCTGGGCTGGGTACAATGAGCAGTTCTTC.

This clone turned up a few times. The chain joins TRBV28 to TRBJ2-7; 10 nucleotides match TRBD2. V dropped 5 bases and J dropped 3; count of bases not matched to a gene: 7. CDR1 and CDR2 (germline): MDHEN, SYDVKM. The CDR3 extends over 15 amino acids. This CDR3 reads CASSASGRGIYEQYF. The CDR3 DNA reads TGTGCCAGCAGTGCAAGCGGGAGGGGTATCTACGAGCAGTACTTC.